This T cell receptor beta chain comes out of a study of technical replicates of blood from several donors. CDR3 length equals 12 residues. V lost 4 bases to trimming and J lost 6 bases, with 8 bases between them. Looked up from germline, CDR1 is LNHDA and CDR2 is SQIVND (reference sequence). Clones were sequenced by immunoSEQ multiplex PCR, and TCRdb holds only the in-frame ones, with some missing. The sample shows some 62,000 clones, more than 75% of them seen only once. The sample consisted of PBMCs. The genes are TRBV19 and TRBJ2-3; D is ambiguous. The source is a human donor in good health. Some clones in this sample may be carry-over from other donors' samples. The DNA for the CDR3 is TGTGCCAGTAGTACTTCGAGGGATACGCAGTATTTT. Amino acid sequence: CASSTSRDTQYF. Full variable domain (remainder filled in from reference TRBV19 and TRBJ2-3): DGGITQSPKYLFRKEGQNVTLSCEQNLNHDAMYWYRQDPGQGLRLIYYSQIVNDFQKGDIAEGYSVSREKKESFPLTVTSAQKNPTAFYLCASSTSRDTQYFGPGTRLTVL.